This record covers a single TCR beta chain. Germline V gene sequence: CDR1 SGHRS, CDR2 YFSETQ. V lost 0 bases and J lost 2, with 15 bases in between. The CDR3 extends over 16 amino acids. This sample was taken from a study of blood T cell repertoires in COVID-19. Study summary: Some COVID-19 samples were acute and others convalescent; all came from the United States, Italy and Spain. PBMCs, B-cell-depleted T cells, or T cells provided the cDNA or gDNA that made up the material.

Assay used: immunoSEQ multiplex PCR; TCRdb lists only in-frame clones, some missing. Among about 260,000 clones, around four fifths were seen once, and the ten largest hold about 5%. The chain carries TRBV5-1 and TRBJ2-7, with a tentative D call TRBD2 (5 bases). The material sequenced was peripheral blood. The source is a man in his 60s who had recovered from COVID-19. In nucleotides, the CDR3 is TGCGCCAGCAGCTTGGCCCCGGCACCGACTACCTACGAGCAGTACTTC. It yields the protein CASSLAPAPTTYEQYF.